The rows below give T cell receptor beta chains drawn from one sample of a study of blood T cells in healthy people across ages. MiXCR, applied by TCRdb to the 5' RACE reads, yields one record per CDR3 protein. The data show some 850,000 distinct CDR3 sequences, 20% to 30% seen once. In addition, the sample was reused for a study of T cells of mothers and their children.

Specimen: blood. The receptor set was obtained from a boy younger than 18 in good health. Each CDR3 is given with its conserved first and last residue. A D gene is named only where the DNA matches it firmly. Part of the rows lack a size; the others show once, few, many or a class for expanded clones.

V: TRBV28
size: few
D: .
J: TRBJ1-2
CDR3: CASTSDGGYGYTF
DNA: TGTGCCAGCACCTCGGACGGCGGCTATGGCTACACCTTC

V: TRBV3-1
size: .
D: .
J: TRBJ2-5
CDR3: CASSQGSGSGGTQYF
DNA: TGTGCCAGCAGCCAAGGTAGCGGCTCTGGGGGGACCCAGTACTTC

V: TRBV20-1
size: few
D: .
J: TRBJ2-7
CDR3: CSARDSASSYEQYF
DNA: TGCAGTGCTAGAGACTCGGCATCCTCCTACGAGCAGTACTTC

V: TRBV27
size: few
D: TRBD1
J: TRBJ1-1
CDR3: CATKPGGLNTEAFF
DNA: TGTGCCACCAAGCCAGGGGGCCTGAACACTGAAGCTTTCTTT

V: TRBV5-5
size: few
D: TRBD2
J: TRBJ2-1
CDR3: CASSSPGLAGGHEQFF
DNA: TGTGCCAGCAGCTCGCCAGGACTAGCGGGGGGGCATGAGCAGTTCTTC

V: TRBV24-1
size: few
D: .
J: TRBJ2-2
CDR3: CATSDPRGQGPGELFF
DNA: TGTGCCACCAGTGACCCCCGGGGGCAGGGACCCGGGGAGCTGTTTTTT

V: TRBV6-6
size: .
D: .
J: TRBJ1-5
CDR3: CASRRNLYQPQHF
DNA: TGTGCCAGCAGACGTAATCTTTATCAGCCCCAGCATTTT

V: TRBV24-1
size: .
D: .
J: TRBJ2-3
CDR3: CATSDTRSETDTQYF
DNA: TGTGCCACCAGTGATACTAGGAGTGAGACAGATACGCAGTATTTT

V: TRBV2
size: few
D: .
J: TRBJ1-2
CDR3: CASSAAGDDYTF
DNA: TGTGCCAGCAGCGCCGCGGGGGACGACTACACCTTC

V: TRBV5-1
size: many
D: .
J: TRBJ2-5
CDR3: CASGRSLQETQYF
DNA: TGCGCCAGCGGGCGGAGTTTGCAAGAGACCCAGTACTTC

V: TRBV7-6
size: .
D: .
J: TRBJ2-5
CDR3: CASSLMTLQETQYF
DNA: TGTGCCAGCAGCTTAATGACGCTCCAAGAGACCCAGTACTTC

V: TRBV14
size: few
D: .
J: TRBJ2-5
CDR3: CASSQGGDGEYQETQYF
DNA: TGTGCCAGCAGCCAGGGCGGGGACGGAGAGTACCAAGAGACCCAGTACTTC

V: TRBV3-1
size: few
D: TRBD1
J: TRBJ2-7
CDR3: CASSQDRARGRGEQYF
DNA: TGTGCCAGCAGCCAAGATCGGGCGAGGGGGCGCGGCGAGCAGTACTTC

V: TRBV29-1
size: few
D: .
J: TRBJ2-2
CDR3: CSVVVGPNTGELFF
DNA: TGCAGCGTTGTAGTAGGGCCGAACACCGGGGAGCTGTTTTTT